The 21 T cell receptor beta chains below were found in one sample sequenced in a study of T cell repertoires in cytomegalovirus infection. Their recognized antigens are unknown. MiXCR, run by TCRdb on the reads, gives a single entry per CDR3 protein. The sample shows a few hundred thousand distinct CDR3 sequences, 25% to 35% of them seen only once. Specimen: cultured PBMCs, collected from culture after CMV antigen stimulation. These receptors were obtained from a human donor in good health (CMV status not recorded). Some clones in this sample may be carry-over from other donors' samples.

The V and J genes are TRBV7-2 and TRBJ2-5; D might be TRBD2 (5 bases). Trimming took off 1 base at V and 7 bases at J, with 13 bases between the two ends. The V gene's germline CDR1 is SGHTA and CDR2 FQGNSA. CDR3 length: 14 residues. The CDR3 region is CASSLGPGTGTQYF. The CDR3 region has the DNA TGTGCCAGCAGCTTAGGTCCGGGAACCGGGACCCAGTACTTC.

The J gene is TRBJ1-3, the V gene TRBV7-4; TRBD1 might be the D (6 bases). Germline V gives CDR1 SGHVT, CDR2 SQSDAQ. The V end was cut by 4 bases, the J end by 0 bases, with 7 bases between. The CDR3 extends over 14 amino acids. In DNA form, the CDR3 reads TGTGCCAGCAGCTCGGGACACTCTGGAAACACCATATATTTT. The encoded protein is CASSSGHSGNTIYF.

V usage is TRBV28 and J usage is TRBJ2-6, with D unclear. CDR3 length: 17 amino acids. Per germline, CDR1 MDHEN and CDR2 SYDVKM. The ends were cut back, 4 bases at V and 0 bases at J, with 13 bases in the middle. The CDR3 region is CASSSPLRSSGANVLTF. Written as DNA, the CDR3 is TGTGCCAGCAGTTCCCCCCTCAGGAGCTCTGGGGCCAACGTCCTGACTTTC.

This clonotype was counted a single time. This may stem from a read error, because a much larger clone lies one nucleotide away. The chain combines TRBV7-9 with TRBJ2-1, with D possibly being TRBD1 (5 bases). Germline assignment: CDR1 SEHNR and CDR2 FQNEAQ (reference sequence). The CDR3 covers 15 residues. Deletions cut 4 bases from V and 2 bases from J, with 12 bases between. The CDR3 sequence is CASSSANRPYNEQFF. The CDR3 DNA is TGTGCCAGCAGCTCAGCGAACAGGCCCTACAATGAGCAGTTCTTC.

This clonotype was detected a few times. DNA of the CDR3: TGTGCCAGCAGTTTTACGTCCTCACGGGATGGCTACACCTTC. Encoded protein: CASSFTSSRDGYTF. This chain uses TRBV12-3 or TRBV12-4 with TRBJ1-2; D is unresolved. The CDR3 consists of 14 residues. V was cut by 3 bases and J by 6 bases, with 14 bases left in between.

The rearrangement uses TRBV7-8 and TRBJ1-6, with TRBD1 identical over 9 bases. The CDR3 is 15 residues long. In germline, CDR1 is SGHVS, CDR2 FQNEAQ. J lost 8 bases, V lost 5 bases, and 7 bases had no gene match. Here the CDR3 reads CASSRTGVADSPLHF. DNA of the CDR3: TGTGCCAGCAGCCGGACAGGGGTAGCCGATTCACCCCTCCACTTT.

The rearrangement joins TRBV12-3 or TRBV12-4 to TRBJ2-1; no firm D call. The CDR3 extends over 15 amino acids. The V gene lost 4 bases and the J gene lost 7 bases, with 17 bases spanning the gap. In DNA form, the CDR3 reads TGTGCCAGCAGTTCCCTTCTTGGACGGCGAAATGAGCAGTTCTTC. Protein product: CASSSLLGRRNEQFF.

In regard to this clonotype: The junction departs from germline at one end; a sequencing error may be responsible. The V and J genes are TRBV4-3 and TRBJ2-1; 10 bases agree with TRBD2. This CDR3 spans 15 amino acids. Germline lookup yields CDR1 LGHNA and CDR2 YSLEER. The CDR3 nucleotides are TGCGCCAGCAGCCACGGACTAGCGGTACCGAATGAGAAGTTCTTC. Protein: CASSHGLAVPNEKFF.

The chain combines TRBV5-8 with TRBJ2-3; TRBD2 agrees at 11 bases. V trimming: 4 bases; J trimming: 2 bases; junction bases outside the gene matches: 9. The CDR3 runs 17 residues. Per the germline V gene, CDR1 is SGHTS and CDR2 is YDEGEE. For the CDR3, the DNA is TGTGCCAGCAGCCGGGCCGGGACTAGCGGACTCACAGATACGCAGTATTTT. Amino acid sequence: CASSRAGTSGLTDTQYF.

Only a few counts were recorded for this clonotype. V and J are TRBV2 and TRBJ2-6; D tentatively reads TRBD1 or TRBD2 (5 bases each). Germline V gene lookup returns CDR1 SNHLY and CDR2 FYNNEI. Trimming pared 8 bases from V and 0 bases from J, leaving 11 bases between. The CDR3 is made up of 15 amino acids. The CDR3 sequence is CASPGPRSGANVLTF. Written as DNA, the CDR3 is TGTGCCAGCCCGGGACCGCGCTCTGGGGCCAACGTCCTGACTTTC.

As regards this clonotype: This clone may be a read error of a much larger clone one base away. V gene TRBV11-3 combines with J gene TRBJ2-1, with 9 bases that match TRBD2. V lost 3 bases, J lost 2 bases, and 2 bases stayed unmatched. The CDR3 contains 15 residues. The V gene's germline CDR1 is SGHNT and CDR2 YENEEA. The CDR3 is CASSFASGAYNEQFF. In DNA, the CDR3 is TGTGCCAGCAGCTTCGCTAGCGGGGCCTACAATGAGCAGTTCTTC.

The rearrangement joins TRBV24-1 to TRBJ1-2; 10 bases are shared with TRBD1. Looked up from germline, CDR1 is KGHDR and CDR2 is SFDVKD. The CDR3 spans 13 residues. V lost 4 bases and J lost 8; bases outside the gene matches: 3. The CDR3 loop reads CATSDVGQGGYTF. The CDR3 DNA is TGTGCCACCAGTGACGTGGGACAGGGGGGCTACACCTTC.

Only a few counts were recorded for this clonotype. The gene calls are TRBV12-3 or TRBV12-4 and TRBJ1-2; weak D call: TRBD1 (5 bases). This CDR3 has 14 residues. Trimming pared 3 bases from V and 8 bases from J, leaving 16 bases between. CDR3 protein: CASSFQGNSRGYTF. In nucleotides, the CDR3 is TGTGCCAGCAGTTTCCAGGGAAACTCGCGGGGCTACACCTTC.

Only a few counts were recorded for this clonotype. Its ends do not fully match the called genes, so a read error is possible. The V and J genes are TRBV12-3 or TRBV12-4 and TRBJ2-1, with TRBD2 matching over 7 bases. This CDR3 is built from 13 residues. The CDR3 sequence is CASSASGYKEQFF. The CDR3 region has the DNA TGTGCCAGCTCGGCTAGCGGTTACAAGGAGCAGTTCTTC.

The chain couples TRBV6-1 to TRBJ2-7; 10 bases match TRBD2. V shed 4 bases, J shed 6 bases, and the junction held 6 bases outside the gene matches. The CDR3 runs 14 residues. The germline gives CDR1 MNHNS, CDR2 SASEGT. This chain's CDR3 is CASSGAGGPAEQYV. In DNA form, the CDR3 reads TGTGCCAGCAGTGGAGCGGGAGGGCCCGCCGAGCAGTACGTC.

The J gene is TRBJ2-3, the V gene TRBV12-3 or TRBV12-4; D is perhaps TRBD1 or TRBD2 (6 bases each). The ends were cut back, 3 bases at V and 1 base at J, with 11 bases in the middle. CDR3 length equals 15 residues. The CDR3 DNA sequence: TGTGCCAGCAGTTTCCGGGGGCGAGGCACAGATACGCAGTATTTT. This encodes CASSFRGRGTDTQYF.

This clonotype was detected a few times. The chain employs TRBV4-3 and TRBJ1-2; TRBD1 matches 7 bases. The CDR3 spans 18 residues. Germline CDR1 reads LGHNA; CDR2 reads YSLEER. V lost 0 bases and J lost 7; bases outside the gene matches: 17. The CDR3 here is CASSQDMTGTGANIGYTF. CDR3 DNA sequence: TGCGCCAGCAGCCAAGACATGACAGGGACGGGGGCCAATATTGGCTACACCTTC.

The V call is TRBV2, the J call TRBJ2-5, with D tentatively TRBD2 (6 bases). V lost 11 bases and J lost 2, with 12 bases in between. Looked up from germline, CDR1 is SNHLY and CDR2 is FYNNEI. CDR3 size: 12 residues. CDR3 region: CASRDFQETQYF. DNA of the CDR3: TGTGCCTCCCGGGACTTTCAAGAGACCCAGTACTTC. The full variable domain, completed using reference TRBV2 and TRBJ2-5, is EPEVTQTPSHQVTQMGQEVILRCVPISNHLYFYWYRQILGQKVEFLVSFYNNEISEKSEIFDDQFSVERPDGSNFTLKIRSTKLEDSAMYFCASRDFQETQYFGPGTRLLVL.

The chain is built from TRBV20-1 and TRBJ2-2, with 7 bases fitting TRBD2. The germline V gene encodes CDR1 DFQATT and CDR2 SNEGSKA (reference sequence). The CDR3 is 14 residues long. CDR3: CGTGGRANTGELFF. The CDR3 DNA sequence: TGCGGGACGGGAGGCAGGGCAAACACCGGGGAGCTGTTTTTT.

A few counts support this clonotype. The genes are TRBV7-2 and TRBJ2-7; D unclear. The V end was cut by 1 base, the J end by 7 bases, with 11 bases between. Germline lookup yields CDR1 SGHTA and CDR2 FQGNSA. This CDR3 has 13 residues. CDR3 sequence (DNA): TGTGCCAGCAGCTTAGTCGCCGTTAGGGAGCAGTACTTC. Residues: CASSLVAVREQYF. Drawing the rest from reference TRBV7-2 and TRBJ2-7, the complete variable domain is GAGVSQSPSNKVTEKGKDVELRCDPISGHTALYWYRQSLGQGLEFLIYFQGNSAPDKSGLPSDRFSAERTGGSVSTLTIQRTQQEDSAVYLCASSLVAVREQYFGPGTRLTVT.

The CDR3 spells CASSIGRNQPQHF. The CDR3 nucleotides read TGTGCCAGTAGTATCGGCAGGAATCAGCCCCAGCATTTT. The V and J genes are TRBV19 and TRBJ1-5, with D hard to call. This CDR3 comprises 13 residues. Trimming removed 3 bases from V and 4 bases from J, with 7 bases in between. Looked up from germline, CDR1 is LNHDA and CDR2 is SQIVND (reference sequence).